This section outlines one T cell receptor beta chain sequence together with its context. This sample stems from a study of blood T cell repertoires in COVID-19. Study-wide context: PBMCs, B-cell-depleted T cells, or T cells provided the cDNA or gDNA that made up the material.

The assay was immunoSEQ multiplex PCR, and TCRdb's table has in-frame clones only and misses some. Altogether about 350,000 clones are present, over 80% being singletons, with the ten largest covering around 10%. The Seattle patients, enrolled during active infection, were followed longitudinally. V lost 6 bases, J lost 4 bases, and 9 bases stayed unmatched. Germline V gives CDR1 SGHDT, CDR2 YYEEEE. This CDR3 comprises 14 residues. The gene calls are TRBV5-6 and TRBJ1-1, with TRBD1 matching 7 bases. Sequencing used peripheral blood. This TCR derives from a man aged 30 to 39 with COVID-19, enrolled during active disease. The CDR3 DNA sequence: TGTGCCAGCACCATAGGGGGACAGATCACTGAAGCTTTCTTT. Protein: CASTIGGQITEAFF.